This T cell receptor (beta chain) was recorded in a study of T-cell reconstitution after alpha-beta-depleted transplantation in children. Whole-study results and caveats: The study traced high day-60 TCRbeta diversity in some patients to surviving recipient T cells and thymic progenitors. One year post-transplant, T-cell counts and diversity were largely derived from T cells produced anew. Approximately two months post-transplant, alpha-beta T cells reportedly originated from several hundred expanded graft clones.

As regards this clonotype: The antigen is undetermined.

V lost 3 bases, J lost 4 bases, and 15 bases lay in between. The CDR3 covers 15 residues. During its preparation, the TCRbeta library received unique molecular identifiers. TCRdb re-called the PCR reads through MiXCR, storing one row per CDR3 protein. The data show around 960,000 distinct CDR3 sequences, roughly 29% seen once. The source was PBMCs, mostly from graft donor cells, collected 360 days after TCRalphabeta/CD19-depleted stem cell transplant. This receptor was identified in a boy under two years old who had a stem cell transplant for SCID, so the T cells may come from the graft donor. The chain carries TRBV12-3 or TRBV12-4 and TRBJ2-5, with D perhaps TRBD1 or TRBD2 (5 bases each). CDR3 amino acids: CASSLDGDEGETQYF. The CDR3, as DNA: TGTGCCAGCAGTTTGGATGGGGACGAGGGAGAGACCCAGTACTTC.